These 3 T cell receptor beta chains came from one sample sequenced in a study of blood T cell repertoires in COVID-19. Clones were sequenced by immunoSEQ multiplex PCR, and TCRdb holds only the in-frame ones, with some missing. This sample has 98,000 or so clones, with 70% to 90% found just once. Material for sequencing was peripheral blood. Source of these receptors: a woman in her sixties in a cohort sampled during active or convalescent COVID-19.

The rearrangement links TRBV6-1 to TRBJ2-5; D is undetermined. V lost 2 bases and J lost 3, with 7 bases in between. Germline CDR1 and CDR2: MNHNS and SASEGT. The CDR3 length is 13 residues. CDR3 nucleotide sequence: TGTGCCAGCAGTGAATACAAAGAAGAGACCCAGTACTTC. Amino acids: CASSEYKEETQYF.

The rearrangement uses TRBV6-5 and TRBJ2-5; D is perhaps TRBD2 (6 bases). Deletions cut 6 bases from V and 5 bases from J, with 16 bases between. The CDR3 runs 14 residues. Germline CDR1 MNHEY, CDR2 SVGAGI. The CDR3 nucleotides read TGTGCCAGCAGCCCGCCCGGGGAGGAGGAGACCCAGTACTTC. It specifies CASSPPGEEETQYF.

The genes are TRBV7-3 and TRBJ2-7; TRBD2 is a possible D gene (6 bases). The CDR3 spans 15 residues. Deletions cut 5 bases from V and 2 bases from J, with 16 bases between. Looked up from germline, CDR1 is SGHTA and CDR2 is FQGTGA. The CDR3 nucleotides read TGTGCCAGCAGCCCTACGATAGCGGCCCCCTACGAGCAGTACTTC. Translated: CASSPTIAAPYEQYF.